A single sample is the source of the 10 T cell receptor beta chains below, sequenced in a study of T cell changes during pregnancy in multiple sclerosis. Method: immunoSEQ multiplex PCR; TCRdb's copy keeps in-frame clones and lacks some. The sample holds about 41,000 clones; 90% are singletons and the top ten take about 6.7%. Specimen: CD8+ T cells from peripheral blood mononuclear cells, collected in the third trimester of pregnancy. The receptors here all came from a female donor with multiple sclerosis, enrolled in a pregnancy study.

The gene calls are TRBV5-1 and TRBJ2-5; 11 bases line up with TRBD2. The V segment lost 2 bases and the J segment 5 bases; nucleotides outside the gene matches: 2. Per the germline V gene, CDR1 is SGHRS and CDR2 is YFSETQ. This CDR3 is 14 amino acids long. The CDR3 spells CASSFSGGAETQYF. The CDR3, as DNA: TGCGCCAGCAGCTTTAGCGGGGGGGCTGAGACCCAGTACTTC.

The V gene is TRBV10-3, the J gene TRBJ2-7; 13 nucleotides line up with TRBD2. Germline lookup yields CDR1 ENHRY and CDR2 SYGVKD. This CDR3 comprises 16 residues. J was trimmed by 1 base and V by 7 bases; bases with no gene match: 7. CDR3 sequence (DNA): TGTGCCATCAACTCACCGGGACTAGCGGGATCCTACGAGCAGTACTTC. Translation gives CAINSPGLAGSYEQYF.

The chain links TRBV28 to TRBJ1-6; the D gene is possibly TRBD1 (6 bases). Germline V gene data show CDR1 as MDHEN and CDR2 as SYDVKM. The CDR3 spans 17 residues. Trimming cost V 3 bases and J 9 bases, with 21 bases left between them. The CDR3 DNA reads TGTGCCAGCAGTTTTGTAGGGGGACATGAGGACGGTTCACCCCTCCACTTT. Protein: CASSFVGGHEDGSPLHF.

The V call is TRBV5-1, the J call TRBJ2-1; perhaps TRBD1 as D (6 bases). Germline V CDR1 and CDR2: SGHRS, YFSETQ. V lost 0 bases to trimming and J lost 1 base, with 14 bases between them. The CDR3 has 17 residues. CDR3 nucleotide sequence: TGCGCCAGCAGCTTGGTAATTGGAGGACAGTCCTACAATGAGCAGTTCTTC. Translated, it gives CASSLVIGGQSYNEQFF.

J is TRBJ2-4 and V is TRBV7-8; 8 bases are a match to TRBD1. In germline, CDR1 is SGHVS, CDR2 FQNEAQ. The CDR3 is 16 residues long. Losses at the gene ends were 5 bases for V and 0 bases for J; bases not matched to a gene: 6. DNA of the CDR3: TGTGCCAGCAGCCCCGGACAGGGCCGAGCCAAAAACATTCAGTACTTC. Residues: CASSPGQGRAKNIQYF.

The chain recombines TRBV10-1 with TRBJ1-6; 12 bases line up with TRBD1. Trimming at V came to 11 bases and at J to 6 bases, leaving 14 bases not matched to a gene. The length of the CDR3 is 17 residues. Germline values: CDR1 WNHNN, CDR2 SYGVQD (reference sequence). CDR3 amino acids: CAGLGQGATISNSPLHF. Here the CDR3 DNA reads TGCGCCGGACTGGGACAGGGGGCGACGATTTCTAATTCACCCCTCCACTTT.

The chain joins TRBV6-5 to TRBJ2-2; D call uncertain. The CDR3 is 13 amino acids. Germline-derived CDR1 and CDR2 are MNHEY and SVGAGI. Trimming stripped 7 bases from V and 1 base from J, with 7 bases between. The CDR3 coding sequence is TGTGCCAGCACCCCAGGGAACACCGGGGAGCTGTTTTTT. This gives the protein CASTPGNTGELFF.

The chain has TRBV6-1 and TRBJ2-7; 9 bases align to TRBD2. V shed 10 bases, J shed 2 bases, and the junction held 6 bases outside the gene matches. Per the germline V gene, CDR1 is MNHNS and CDR2 is SASEGT. This CDR3 has 13 residues. The CDR3 DNA reads TGTGCCACCTCTAGCGGGATTACCTACGAGCAGTACTTC. Translation gives CATSSGITYEQYF.

The chain employs TRBV27 and TRBJ1-5; 8 nucleotides line up with TRBD1. Per germline, CDR1 MNHEY and CDR2 SMNVEV (reference sequence). Trimming at V came to 4 bases and at J to 2 bases, leaving 7 bases not matched to a gene. The CDR3 is 16 residues long. The CDR3 DNA sequence: TGTGCCAGCAGTTCGTTAGCAGGGGGCGGCAATCAGCCCCAGCATTTT. Protein: CASSSLAGGGNQPQHF.

This clone was counted between two and nine times. V and J are TRBV7-9 and TRBJ2-7; TRBD1 aligns across 9 bases. This CDR3 has 14 amino acids. The ends lost 4 bases at V and 4 bases at J; junction bases unmatched: 5. Germline CDR1 is SEHNR and CDR2 is FQNEAQ (reference sequence). CDR3 loop: CASSSVGTGYEQYF. CDR3 nucleotide sequence: TGTGCCAGCAGCTCAGTTGGGACAGGGTACGAGCAGTACTTC.